These 24 T cell receptor beta chains were sequenced from one sample in a study of CD8 T cells in ankylosing spondylitis. TCRdb reprocessed the 5' RACE reads with MiXCR, giving one entry per CDR3 protein. The sample records 210,000 or so distinct CDR3 sequences, 8% to 10% being singletons. The sequencing input was blood, either unsorted or a sorted T cell fraction (not recorded which). Receptors were obtained from a female donor with ankylosing spondylitis or in good health (not recorded which).

This clonotype has at least ten counts. The chain joins TRBV19 to TRBJ1-1, with D perhaps TRBD1 (5 bases). Trimming pared 8 bases from V and 7 bases from J, leaving 14 bases between. Germline V lookup: CDR1 LNHDA, CDR2 SQIVND (reference sequence). The CDR3 sequence is 12 residues long. CDR3 coding DNA: TGTGCCAGTGCAGACCATAGGGGTGAAGCTTTCTTT. Protein: CASADHRGEAFF.

This clonotype appeared a few times. The chain recombines TRBV20-1 with TRBJ2-7; 11 bases fit TRBD2. Per the germline V gene, CDR1 is DFQATT and CDR2 is SNEGSKA (reference sequence). The CDR3 contains 17 residues. The junction had 11 bases not matched to a gene; V was cut back by 4 bases and J by 0 bases. The CDR3, as DNA: TGCAGTGCTACGGGGCTAGCGGGAGGTTTGAGCTCCTACGAGCAGTACTTC. It yields the protein CSATGLAGGLSSYEQYF.

There are a few counts of this clonotype. The V gene is TRBV4-3, the J gene TRBJ1-5, with TRBD1 matching over 7 bases. V shed 4 bases, J shed 5 bases, and the junction held 11 bases outside the gene matches. The CDR3 sequence is 16 residues long. Germline CDR1 is LGHNA and CDR2 is YSLEER. The CDR3 region has the DNA TGCGCCAGCAGCCTCGGTTGGACCCAGGGGGATCAGCCCCAGCATTTT. Protein product: CASSLGWTQGDQPQHF.

This clonotype was observed a few times. V usage is TRBV20-1 and J usage is TRBJ2-7; no firm D call. Germline values: CDR1 DFQATT, CDR2 SNEGSKA (reference sequence). The CDR3 consists of 14 residues. V was trimmed by 5 bases and J by 0 bases, leaving 14 bases between them. The CDR3: CSALGPESSYEQYF. CDR3 sequence (DNA): TGCAGTGCTCTCGGACCTGAAAGCTCCTACGAGCAGTACTTC.

This clonotype was counted at least ten times. J is TRBJ1-4 and V is TRBV12-3 or TRBV12-4; 7 bases align to TRBD1. This CDR3 has 15 amino acids. The V segment lost 5 bases and the J segment 9 bases; nucleotides outside the gene matches: 12. The CDR3 DNA sequence: TGTGCCAGCAGTCCGGGGCCAGGGGGTAGGAAAAAACTGTTTTTT. Translated: CASSPGPGGRKKLFF.

The genes are TRBV6-5 and TRBJ2-3, with a tentative D call TRBD1 (5 bases). Germline V gives CDR1 MNHEY, CDR2 SVGAGI. There are 17 residues in the CDR3. V lost 4 bases to trimming and J lost 6 bases, with 23 bases between them. The CDR3 sequence: CASSSSPFGAPLDTQYF. CDR3 in DNA: TGTGCCAGCAGTTCATCGCCCTTTGGGGCCCCGCTCGATACGCAGTATTTT.

This sequence joins TRBV7-9 and TRBJ2-1, with D hard to call. CDR1 and CDR2 from the germline V gene are SEHNR and FQNEAQ (reference sequence). This CDR3 spans 16 amino acids. Deletions cut 1 base from V and 0 bases from J, with 10 bases between. CDR3 sequence (DNA): TGTGCCAGCAGCTTAGGCGACAAGTACTCCTACAATGAGCAGTTCTTC. Amino acids: CASSLGDKYSYNEQFF.

There are many counts of this clonotype. This chain links TRBV5-5 with TRBJ1-1; tentatively, D is TRBD1 (5 bases). Trimming removed 2 bases at V and 7 bases at J, with 9 bases between. The CDR3 contains 12 residues. Germline CDR1 SGHKS, CDR2 YYEKEE (reference sequence). The DNA for the CDR3 is TGTGCCAGCAGCTTAAGGCAGGGTGAAGCTTTCTTT. Translating it yields CASSLRQGEAFF. Drawing the rest from reference TRBV5-5 and TRBJ1-1, the complete variable domain is DAGVTQSPTHLIKTRGQQVTLRCSPISGHKSVSWYQQVLGQGPQFIFQYYEKEERGRGNFPDRFSARQFPNYSSELNVNALLLGDSALYLCASSLRQGEAFFGQGTRLTVV.

This clonotype was observed at least ten times. The chain carries TRBV12-3 or TRBV12-4 and TRBJ1-1, with 8 bases lining up with TRBD1. With V trimmed by 3 bases and J by 10 bases, 22 bases remained unmatched. The CDR3 length is 18 residues. The CDR3: CASSLGALPTGAAFGAFF. The DNA of the CDR3 is TGTGCCAGCAGTTTGGGCGCACTCCCGACAGGGGCCGCTTTTGGAGCTTTCTTT.

This clonotype was seen more than once but under ten times. This rearrangement joins TRBV7-9 to TRBJ1-3, with TRBD1 as a possible D gene (5 bases). Trimming took off 2 bases at V and 4 bases at J, with 15 bases between the two ends. The CDR3 totals 16 residues. The germline V gene has CDR1 SEHNR and CDR2 FQNEAQ (reference sequence). CDR3 loop: CASSLLRGVEGNTIYF. The CDR3 coding sequence is TGTGCCAGCAGCTTATTGAGAGGGGTGGAAGGAAACACCATATATTTT.

The chain employs TRBV20-1 and TRBJ2-1, with 13 positions matching TRBD2. The CDR3 has 16 amino acids. Losses at the gene ends were 0 bases for V and 5 bases for J; bases not matched to a gene: 4. Germline assignment: CDR1 DFQATT and CDR2 SNEGSKA (reference sequence). The CDR3 here is CSARDPGTSGDNEQFF. CDR3 DNA: TGCAGTGCTAGAGATCCCGGGACTAGCGGGGACAATGAGCAGTTCTTC.

This clonotype came up many times. This chain links TRBV27 with TRBJ2-7; TRBD1 aligns across 8 bases. The CDR3 consists of 13 residues. V shed 5 bases, J shed 3 bases, and the junction held 3 bases outside the gene matches. Germline-derived CDR1 and CDR2 are MNHEY and SMNVEV (reference sequence). The CDR3 here is CASSIGQGYEQYF. In DNA form, the CDR3 reads TGTGCCAGCAGTATCGGACAGGGCTACGAGCAGTACTTC.

Regarding this clonotype: This may arise from a read error, as a much more abundant clone is one base away. The chain recombines TRBV7-6 with TRBJ2-3, with 7 bases that match TRBD2. CDR1 and CDR2 from the germline V gene are SGHVS and FNYEAQ. Trimming at V came to 5 bases and at J to 0 bases, leaving 2 bases not matched to a gene. There are 14 residues in the CDR3. CDR3 in amino acids: CASSELASTDTQYF. DNA for the CDR3: TGTGCCAGCAGCGAACTAGCGAGCACAGATACGCAGTATTTT.

This clonotype was observed many times. This sequence joins TRBV20-1 and TRBJ2-6; D is uncertain. The V gene lost 5 bases and the J gene lost 0 bases, with 8 bases spanning the gap. The CDR3 sequence is 14 residues long. Germline CDR1 and CDR2: DFQATT and SNEGSKA (reference sequence). This chain's CDR3 is CSAWHSSGANVLTF. As DNA, the CDR3 is TGCAGTGCTTGGCACAGCTCTGGGGCCAACGTCCTGACTTTC.

This clonotype was observed a few times. CDR3 bases: TGTGCCAGCTCAACCGGGGACAGGGACGATGAGCAGTTCTTC. Its protein is CASSTGDRDDEQFF. The chain couples TRBV18 to TRBJ2-1; 9 bases are a match to TRBD1. Germline V gives CDR1 KGHSH, CDR2 LQKENI. V shed 5 bases and J 8 bases; nucleotides not matched to a gene: 7. The CDR3 consists of 14 residues.

In DNA, the CDR3 is TGTGCCAGCAGCTTAGCCCCCAGCTCCCATGAGCAGTTCTTC. It encodes CASSLAPSSHEQFF. The chain links TRBV7-2 to TRBJ2-1; D unclear. CDR3 length equals 14 residues. The V end lost 0 bases, the J end lost 8 bases, and 11 bases lay between the germline ends. Germline assignment: CDR1 SGHTA and CDR2 FQGNSA.

There are many counts of this clonotype. J is TRBJ1-1 and V is TRBV11-2, with D perhaps matching TRBD1 (5 bases). Germline CDR1 is SGHAT and CDR2 is FQNNGV. V lost 5 bases and J 4 bases, leaving 14 bases between the germline ends. This CDR3 has 14 residues. CDR3 bases: TGTGCCAGCAGCGCCTCAGGCGGGGGCACTGAAGCTTTCTTT. Amino acid sequence: CASSASGGGTEAFF.

This clonotype was seen repeatedly, ten times or more. This chain connects TRBV25-1 to TRBJ2-4, with a weak D call TRBD1 (7 bases). V lost 5 bases, J lost 8 bases, and 16 bases lay in between. CDR1 is MGHDK and CDR2 is SYGVNS in the germline V gene. The CDR3 spans 14 residues. In nucleotides, the CDR3 is TGTGCCAGCAGTAAGCCAGGGGGGAGAGACATTCAGTACTTC. This encodes CASSKPGGRDIQYF.

The chain joins TRBV7-2 to TRBJ2-7; tentative D call: TRBD2 (5 bases). V lost 0 bases, J lost 3 bases, and 12 bases lay in between. CDR3 length: 15 amino acids. CDR1 is SGHTA and CDR2 is FQGNSA in the germline V gene. In DNA, the CDR3 is TGTGCCAGCAGCTTAGCTGGAGGACGGAACTACGAGCAGTACTTC. Amino acids: CASSLAGGRNYEQYF.

As to this clonotype: A single base separates this from a much larger clone, so it may be a read error. The chain combines TRBV5-5 with TRBJ2-1, with 7 bases lining up with TRBD1. CDR3 length: 14 amino acids. From germline, CDR1 is SGHKS and CDR2 YYEKEE (reference sequence). The CDR3 loop is CASSFRQGNNKQFF. The CDR3 coding sequence is TGTGCCAGCAGCTTCCGACAGGGAAACAATAAGCAGTTCTTC.

This clonotype was seen a single time. A read error is possible here, since a much larger clone lies one base away. The J gene is TRBJ1-1, the V gene TRBV6-2 or TRBV6-3; no clear D gene. The CDR3 has 12 amino acids. Germline CDR1 MNHEY, CDR2 SVGEGT. DNA of the CDR3: TGTGCCGGCAGTGAGCCGAACACTGAAGCTTTCTTT. Translating gives CAGSEPNTEAFF.

This clonotype was found many times. V and J are TRBV4-3 and TRBJ2-7, with 9 bases fitting TRBD2. V shed 0 bases, J shed 1 base, and the junction held 1 base outside the gene matches. Germline CDR1 reads LGHNA; CDR2 reads YSLEER. This CDR3 comprises 15 residues. The CDR3 protein is CASSQEGLASYEQYF. The CDR3 coding sequence is TGCGCCAGCAGCCAAGAGGGACTAGCTTCCTACGAGCAGTACTTC.

This clonotype was seen more than once but under ten times. A read error may produce the germline difference seen at one junction end. This sequence joins TRBV20-1 and TRBJ2-7; 9 positions agree with TRBD2. This CDR3 region has 15 residues. Per the germline V gene, CDR1 is DFQATT and CDR2 is SNEGSKA (reference sequence). The CDR3, as DNA: TGCAGTGCAAGAGGTATACCGGGACTAGCTTACGAGCAGTACTTC. Translation: CSARGIPGLAYEQYF.

In this sample, this clonotype turned up many times. This sequence joins TRBV29-1 and TRBJ2-1, with D unresolved. The CDR3 is 14 residues long. Trimming removed 5 bases at V and 1 base at J, with 12 bases between. Germline CDR1 reads SQVTM; CDR2 reads ANQGSEA. In nucleotides, the CDR3 is TGCAGCGTTTATGAAGATAGGTCCTACAATGAGCAGTTCTTC. Translated, it gives CSVYEDRSYNEQFF.